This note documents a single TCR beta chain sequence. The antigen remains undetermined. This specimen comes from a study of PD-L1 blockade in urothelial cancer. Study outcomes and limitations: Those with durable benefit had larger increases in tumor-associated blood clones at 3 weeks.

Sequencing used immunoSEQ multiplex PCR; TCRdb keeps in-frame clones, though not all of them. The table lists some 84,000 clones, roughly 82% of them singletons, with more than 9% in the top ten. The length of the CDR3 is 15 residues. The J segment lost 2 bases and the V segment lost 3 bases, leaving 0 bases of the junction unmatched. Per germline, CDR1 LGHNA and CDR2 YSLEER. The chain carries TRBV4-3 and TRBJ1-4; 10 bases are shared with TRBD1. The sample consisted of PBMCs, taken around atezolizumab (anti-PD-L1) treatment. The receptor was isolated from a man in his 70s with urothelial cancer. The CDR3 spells CASSQTGGTNEKLFF. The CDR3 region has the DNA TGCGCCAGCAGCCAGACAGGGGGCACTAATGAAAAACTGTTTTTT.